This T cell receptor (beta chain) came from a study of blood T cell repertoires in COVID-19. About the research overall: Whether acute or convalescent, the COVID-19 samples came from the United States, Italy and Spain.

This clone occurred a few times. Per the original methods: Nucleated cell number was recorded as an estimate derived from reference gene primer amplification. Generated by immunoSEQ multiplex PCR, the TCRdb table keeps only in-frame clones and is missing some. V and J calls plus clone size are reproduced from that table; the DNA served to infer D and trimming. The sample has 70,000 to 100,000 clones, roughly four fifths seen once. Germline CDR1 is MDHEN and CDR2 is SYDVKM. Deletions cut 4 bases from V and 6 bases from J, with 12 bases between. The CDR3 is made up of 14 amino acids. The sample consisted of peripheral blood. This clonotype originated in a man aged 50-60 years with active or convalescent COVID-19. The rearrangement uses TRBV28 and TRBJ1-4; perhaps TRBD1 as D (5 bases). The CDR3 protein is CASSSAQGDEKLFF. CDR3 sequence (DNA): TGTGCCAGCAGTTCCGCGCAGGGCGATGAAAAACTGTTTTTT.